This T cell receptor (beta chain) is from a study of T cell responses to AZD1222 COVID-19 vaccine. The CDR3 has 16 amino acids. A note on this clone: Antigen: not known.

General study results and limits: Females outnumbered males among donors, who were mostly white British; clonal diversity was possibly underestimated.

Data came from immunoSEQ multiplex PCR; TCRdb stores just in-frame clones and leaves some out. Among about 130,000 clones, about 93% were seen once, and the ten largest hold roughly 7.2%. This chain uses TRBV7-5 with TRBJ2-2; the DNA was not used to check the table's D call, TRBD1. TRBV7-5 is classified as a pseudogene. The TCR originated in an adult in good health. The material sequenced was peripheral blood, taken on day 0 of AZD1222 vaccination. The DNA for the CDR3 is TGTGTCAGAAGCTTAGTCGACAGGACGAACACCGGGGAGCTGTTTTTT. Amino acid sequence: CVRSLVDRTNTGELFF.